This T cell receptor (beta chain) was retrieved from a study of radiotherapy plus CTLA-4 blockade in lung cancer. With 5 bases clipped from V and 3 bases from J, the junction kept 4 bases outside the gene matches. The CDR3 has 14 amino acids. The germline V gene encodes CDR1 SGHAT and CDR2 FQNNGV. Focal radiation plus CTLA-4 blockade with ipilimumab was administered to patients who had chemo-refractory metastatic non-small-cell lung cancer. The repertoire was sequenced with immunoSEQ multiplex PCR; TCRdb's copy has only in-frame clones and lacks some. Of tens of thousands of clones listed, 55% to 75% are singletons.

The material was peripheral blood, obtained from a patient treated with radiotherapy plus ipilimumab. The chain is built from TRBV11-2 and TRBJ2-7, with 10 bases matching TRBD2. The clonotype originates from a human donor with non-small cell lung cancer who had stable disease on radiotherapy plus ipilimumab. The CDR3 loop is CASSRGLAVYEQYF. In DNA, the CDR3 is TGTGCCAGCAGCCGAGGACTAGCGGTCTACGAGCAGTACTTC.